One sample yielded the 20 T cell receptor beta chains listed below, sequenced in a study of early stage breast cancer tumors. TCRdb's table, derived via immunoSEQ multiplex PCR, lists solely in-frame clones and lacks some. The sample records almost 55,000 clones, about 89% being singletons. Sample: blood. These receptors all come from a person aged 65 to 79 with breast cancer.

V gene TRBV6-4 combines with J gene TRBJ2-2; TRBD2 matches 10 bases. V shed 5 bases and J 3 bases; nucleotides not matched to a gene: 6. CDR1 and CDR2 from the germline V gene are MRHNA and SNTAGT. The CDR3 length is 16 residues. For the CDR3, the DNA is TGTGCCAGCAGTCAGCTAGCGGGAGCCGACACCGGGGAGCTGTTTTTT. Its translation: CASSQLAGADTGELFF.

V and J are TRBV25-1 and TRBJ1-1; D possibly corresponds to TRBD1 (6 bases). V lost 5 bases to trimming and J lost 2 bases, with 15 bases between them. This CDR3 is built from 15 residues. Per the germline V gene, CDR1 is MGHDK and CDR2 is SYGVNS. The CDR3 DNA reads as TGTGCCAGCAGTAAACAGGGTGTCGGAAACACTGAAGCTTTCTTT. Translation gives CASSKQGVGNTEAFF.

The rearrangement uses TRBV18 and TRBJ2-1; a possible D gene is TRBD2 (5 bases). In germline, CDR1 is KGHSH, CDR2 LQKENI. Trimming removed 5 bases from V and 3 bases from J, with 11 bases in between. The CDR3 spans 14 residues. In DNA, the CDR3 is TGTGCCAGCTCATTCATCGGGATCTACAATGAGCAGTTCTTC. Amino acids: CASSFIGIYNEQFF. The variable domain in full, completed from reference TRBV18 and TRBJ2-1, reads NAGVMQNPRHLVRRRGQEARLRCSPMKGHSHVYWYRQLPEEGLKFMVYLQKENIIDESGMPKERFSAEFPKEGPSILRIQQVVRGDSAAYFCASSFIGIYNEQFFGPGTRLTVL.

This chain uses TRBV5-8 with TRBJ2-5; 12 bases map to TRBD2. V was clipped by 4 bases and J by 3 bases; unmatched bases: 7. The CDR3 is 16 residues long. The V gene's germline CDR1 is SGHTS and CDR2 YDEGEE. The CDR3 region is CASSPGLAGTEETQYF. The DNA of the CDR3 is TGTGCCAGCAGCCCCGGACTAGCGGGAACGGAAGAGACCCAGTACTTC.

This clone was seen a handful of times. The CDR3 region is CASRDLRGRPNYGYTF. The CDR3 DNA sequence: TGTGCCAGCAGGGACCTCCGAGGGCGGCCCAACTATGGCTACACCTTC. The rearrangement links TRBV2 to TRBJ1-2; no definite D call. The V and J ends lost 6 bases and 2 bases respectively, with 19 bases between them. CDR1 is SNHLY, CDR2 FYNNEI, per germline. The CDR3 has 16 residues. The full variable domain, rest sourced from reference TRBV2 and TRBJ1-2, is EPEVTQTPSHQVTQMGQEVILRCVPISNHLYFYWYRQILGQKVEFLVSFYNNEISEKSEIFDDQFSVERPDGSNFTLKIRSTKLEDSAMYFCASRDLRGRPNYGYTFGSGTRLTVV.

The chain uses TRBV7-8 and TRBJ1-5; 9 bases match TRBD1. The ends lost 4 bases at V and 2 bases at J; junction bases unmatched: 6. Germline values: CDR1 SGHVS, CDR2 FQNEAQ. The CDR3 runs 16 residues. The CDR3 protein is CASSSGQGLGNQPQHF. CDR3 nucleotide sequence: TGTGCCAGCAGCTCCGGACAGGGGTTGGGCAATCAGCCCCAGCATTTT.

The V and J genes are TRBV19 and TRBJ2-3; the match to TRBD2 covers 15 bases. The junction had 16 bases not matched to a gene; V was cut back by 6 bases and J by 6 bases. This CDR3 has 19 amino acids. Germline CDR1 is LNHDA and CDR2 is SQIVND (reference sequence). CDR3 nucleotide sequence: TGTGCCAGTAGCCGCGTTGGACTAGCGGGAGGGTGGGTTTCGGATACGCAGTATTTT. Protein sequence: CASSRVGLAGGWVSDTQYF. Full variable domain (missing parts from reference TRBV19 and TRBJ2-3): DGGITQSPKYLFRKEGQNVTLSCEQNLNHDAMYWYRQDPGQGLRLIYYSQIVNDFQKGDIAEGYSVSREKKESFPLTVTSAQKNPTAFYLCASSRVGLAGGWVSDTQYFGPGTRLTVL.

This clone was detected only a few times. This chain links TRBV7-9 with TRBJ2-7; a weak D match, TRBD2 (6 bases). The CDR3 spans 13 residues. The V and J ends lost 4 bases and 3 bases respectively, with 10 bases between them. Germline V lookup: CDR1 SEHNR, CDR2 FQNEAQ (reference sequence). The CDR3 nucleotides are TGTGCCAGCAGCTACCGGGGGTTCTACGAGCAGTACTTC. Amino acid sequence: CASSYRGFYEQYF.

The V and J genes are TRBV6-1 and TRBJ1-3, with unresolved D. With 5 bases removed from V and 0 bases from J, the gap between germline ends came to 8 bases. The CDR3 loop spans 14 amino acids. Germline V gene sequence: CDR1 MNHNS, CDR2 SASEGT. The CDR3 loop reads CASSPTNSGNTIYF. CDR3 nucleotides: TGTGCCAGCAGTCCCACAAACTCTGGAAACACCATATATTTT.

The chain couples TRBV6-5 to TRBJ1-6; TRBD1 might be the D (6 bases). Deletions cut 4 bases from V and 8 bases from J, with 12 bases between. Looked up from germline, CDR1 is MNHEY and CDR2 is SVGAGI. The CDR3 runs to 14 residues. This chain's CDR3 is CASSSQGSYSPLHF. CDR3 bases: TGTGCCAGCAGTTCCCAGGGGTCCTATTCACCCCTCCACTTT.

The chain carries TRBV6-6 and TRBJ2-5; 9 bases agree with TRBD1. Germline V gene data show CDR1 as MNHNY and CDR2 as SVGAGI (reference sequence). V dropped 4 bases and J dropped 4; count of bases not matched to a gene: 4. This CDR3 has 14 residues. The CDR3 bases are TGTGCCAGCAGTTTGGACAGGGGAGGAGAGACCCAGTACTTC. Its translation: CASSLDRGGETQYF.

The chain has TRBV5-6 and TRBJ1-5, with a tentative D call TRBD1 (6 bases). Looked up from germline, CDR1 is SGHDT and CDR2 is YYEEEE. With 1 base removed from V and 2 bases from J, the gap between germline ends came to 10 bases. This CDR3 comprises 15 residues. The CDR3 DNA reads TGTGCCAGCAGCTTGTCGGGGGGCGGCAATCAGCCCCAGCATTTT. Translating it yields CASSLSGGGNQPQHF.

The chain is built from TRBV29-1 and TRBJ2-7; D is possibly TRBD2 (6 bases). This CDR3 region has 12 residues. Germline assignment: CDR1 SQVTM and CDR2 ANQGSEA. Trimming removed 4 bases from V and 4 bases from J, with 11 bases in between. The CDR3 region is CSVAEGIYEQYF. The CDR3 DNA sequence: TGCAGCGTTGCGGAGGGGATTTACGAGCAGTACTTC.

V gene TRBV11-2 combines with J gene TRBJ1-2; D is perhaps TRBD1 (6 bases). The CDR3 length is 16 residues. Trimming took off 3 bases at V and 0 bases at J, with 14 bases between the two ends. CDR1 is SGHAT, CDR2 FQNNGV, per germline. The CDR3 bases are TGTGCCAGCAGCTTGTACGGACAGCATCCTAACTATGGCTACACCTTC. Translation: CASSLYGQHPNYGYTF.

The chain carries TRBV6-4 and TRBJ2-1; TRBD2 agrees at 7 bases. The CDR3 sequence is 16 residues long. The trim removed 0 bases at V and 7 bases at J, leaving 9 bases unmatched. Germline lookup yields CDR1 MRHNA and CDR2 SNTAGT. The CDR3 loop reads CASSDSGLAERNEQFF. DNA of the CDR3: TGTGCCAGCAGTGACTCGGGGCTAGCGGAAAGGAATGAGCAGTTCTTC.

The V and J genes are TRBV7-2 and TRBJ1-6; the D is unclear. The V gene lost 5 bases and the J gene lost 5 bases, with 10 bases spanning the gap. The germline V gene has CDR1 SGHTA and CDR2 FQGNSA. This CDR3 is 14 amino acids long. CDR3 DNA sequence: TGTGCCAGCAGCCCGCGGAGCAATAATTCACCCCTCCACTTT. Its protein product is CASSPRSNNSPLHF.

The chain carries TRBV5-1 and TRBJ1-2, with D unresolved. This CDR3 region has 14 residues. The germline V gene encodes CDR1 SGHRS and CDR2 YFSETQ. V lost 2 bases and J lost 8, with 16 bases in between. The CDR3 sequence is CASSLEGRGWGYTF. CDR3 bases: TGCGCCAGCAGCTTAGAAGGTCGGGGATGGGGCTACACCTTC.

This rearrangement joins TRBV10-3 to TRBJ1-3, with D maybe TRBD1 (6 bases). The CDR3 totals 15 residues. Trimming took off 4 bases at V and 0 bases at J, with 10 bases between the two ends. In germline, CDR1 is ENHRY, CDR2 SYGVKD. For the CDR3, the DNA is TGTGCCATCAGTGTATCACAGGGCTCTGGAAACACCATATATTTT. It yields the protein CAISVSQGSGNTIYF.

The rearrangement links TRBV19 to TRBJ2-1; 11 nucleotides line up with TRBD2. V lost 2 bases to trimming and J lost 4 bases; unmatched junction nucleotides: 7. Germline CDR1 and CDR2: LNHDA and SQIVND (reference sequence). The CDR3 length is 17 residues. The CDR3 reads CASSIISGRAGYNEQFF. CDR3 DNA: TGTGCCAGTAGTATAATTAGCGGGAGGGCCGGTTACAATGAGCAGTTCTTC. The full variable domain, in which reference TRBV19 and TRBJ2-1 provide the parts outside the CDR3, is DGGITQSPKYLFRKEGQNVTLSCEQNLNHDAMYWYRQDPGQGLRLIYYSQIVNDFQKGDIAEGYSVSREKKESFPLTVTSAQKNPTAFYLCASSIISGRAGYNEQFFGPGTRLTVL.

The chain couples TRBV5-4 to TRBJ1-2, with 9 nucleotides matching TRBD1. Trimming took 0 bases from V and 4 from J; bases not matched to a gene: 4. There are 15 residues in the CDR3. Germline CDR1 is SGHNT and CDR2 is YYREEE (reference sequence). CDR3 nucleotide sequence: TGTGCCAGCAGCTTGGACCCGGGACAGGGCTATGGCTACACCTTC. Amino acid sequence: CASSLDPGQGYGYTF.